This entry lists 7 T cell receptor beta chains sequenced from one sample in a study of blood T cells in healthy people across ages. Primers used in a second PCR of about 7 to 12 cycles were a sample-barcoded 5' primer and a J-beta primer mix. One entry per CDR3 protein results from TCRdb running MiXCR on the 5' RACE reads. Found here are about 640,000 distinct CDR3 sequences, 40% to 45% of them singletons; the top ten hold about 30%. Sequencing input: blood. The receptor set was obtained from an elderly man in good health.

CDR3 region: CASSPPTSGRPEQYF. DNA of the CDR3: TGTGCCAGCAGTCCACCGACTAGCGGGAGGCCCGAGCAGTACTTC. The chain couples TRBV6-5 to TRBJ2-5, with 13 bases fitting TRBD2. The J call is uncertain, as TRBJ2-7 better fits the DNA end. The CDR3 totals 15 residues. Germline V lookup: CDR1 MNHEY, CDR2 SVGAGI.

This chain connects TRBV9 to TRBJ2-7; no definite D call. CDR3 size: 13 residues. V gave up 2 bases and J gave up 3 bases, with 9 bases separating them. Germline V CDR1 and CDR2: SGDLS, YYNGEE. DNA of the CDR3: TGTGCCAGCAGCGTGGAAGGGCACTACGAGCAGTACTTC. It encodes CASSVEGHYEQYF.

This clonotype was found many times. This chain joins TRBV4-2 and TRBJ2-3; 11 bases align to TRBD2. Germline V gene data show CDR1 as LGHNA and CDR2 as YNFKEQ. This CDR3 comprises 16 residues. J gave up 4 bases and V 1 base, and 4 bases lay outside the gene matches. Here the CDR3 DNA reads TGTGCCAGCAGCCAAGTACTAGCGGGAGACCCAGATACGCAGTATTTT. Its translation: CASSQVLAGDPDTQYF.

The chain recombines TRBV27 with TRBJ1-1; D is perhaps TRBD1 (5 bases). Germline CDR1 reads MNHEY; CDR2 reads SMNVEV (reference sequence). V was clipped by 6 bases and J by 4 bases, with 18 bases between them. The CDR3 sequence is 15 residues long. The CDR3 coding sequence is TGTGCCAGCAGACATGAGGGGCCCGGGGTCACTGAAGCTTTCTTT. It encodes CASRHEGPGVTEAFF.

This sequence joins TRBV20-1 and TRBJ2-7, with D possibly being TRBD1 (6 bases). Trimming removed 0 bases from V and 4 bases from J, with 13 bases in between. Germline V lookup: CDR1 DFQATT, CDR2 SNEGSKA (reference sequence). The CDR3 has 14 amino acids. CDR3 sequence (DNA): TGCAGTGCTAGAGAGGGTTTCAGGGGATACGAGCAGTACTTC. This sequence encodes CSAREGFRGYEQYF.

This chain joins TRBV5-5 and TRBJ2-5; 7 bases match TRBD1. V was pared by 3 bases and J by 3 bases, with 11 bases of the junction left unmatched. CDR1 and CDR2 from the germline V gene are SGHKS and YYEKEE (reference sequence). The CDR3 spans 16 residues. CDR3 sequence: CASSSSSRTGEETQYF. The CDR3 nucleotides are TGTGCCAGCAGCTCGTCGTCCCGGACAGGAGAAGAGACCCAGTACTTC.

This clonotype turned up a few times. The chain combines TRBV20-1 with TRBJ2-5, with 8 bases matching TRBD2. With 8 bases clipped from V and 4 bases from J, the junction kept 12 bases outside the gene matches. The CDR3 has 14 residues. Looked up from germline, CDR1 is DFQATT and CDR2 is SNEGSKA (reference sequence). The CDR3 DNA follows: TGCAGTTTCTCCATTAGCGGGATTGGAGAGACCCAGTACTTC. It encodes CSFSISGIGETQYF.